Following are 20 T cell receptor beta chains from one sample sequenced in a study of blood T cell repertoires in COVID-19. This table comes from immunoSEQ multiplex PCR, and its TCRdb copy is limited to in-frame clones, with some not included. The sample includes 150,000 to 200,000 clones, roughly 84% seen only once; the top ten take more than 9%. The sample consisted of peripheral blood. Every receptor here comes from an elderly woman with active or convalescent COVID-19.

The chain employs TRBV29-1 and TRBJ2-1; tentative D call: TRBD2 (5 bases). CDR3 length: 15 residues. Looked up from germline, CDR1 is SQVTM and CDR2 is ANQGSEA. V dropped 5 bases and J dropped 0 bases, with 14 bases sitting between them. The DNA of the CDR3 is TGCAGCGTTCGAAGTAGCGCGAGCTCCTACAATGAGCAGTTCTTC. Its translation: CSVRSSASSYNEQFF.

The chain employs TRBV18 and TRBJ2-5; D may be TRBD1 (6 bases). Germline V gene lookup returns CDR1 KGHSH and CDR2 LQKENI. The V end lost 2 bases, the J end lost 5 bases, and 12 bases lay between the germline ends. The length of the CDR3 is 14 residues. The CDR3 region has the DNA TGTGCCAGCTCACCAAACAGGGATTCGGAGACCCAGTACTTC. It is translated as CASSPNRDSETQYF.

Here the CDR3 DNA reads TGTGCCAGCAGTTTGGGCAGCTTGAACACTGAAGCTTTCTTT. Translation: CASSLGSLNTEAFF. The chain recombines TRBV28 with TRBJ1-1; D remains unclear. Trimming pared 3 bases from V and 0 bases from J, leaving 8 bases between. Germline CDR1 is MDHEN and CDR2 is SYDVKM. This CDR3 spans 14 amino acids. Full variable domain (rest looked up from reference TRBV28 and TRBJ1-1): DVKVTQSSRYLVKRTGEKVFLECVQDMDHENMFWYRQDPGLGLRLIYFSYDVKMKEKGDIPEGYSVSREKKERFSLILESASTNQTSMYLCASSLGSLNTEAFFGQGTRLTVV.

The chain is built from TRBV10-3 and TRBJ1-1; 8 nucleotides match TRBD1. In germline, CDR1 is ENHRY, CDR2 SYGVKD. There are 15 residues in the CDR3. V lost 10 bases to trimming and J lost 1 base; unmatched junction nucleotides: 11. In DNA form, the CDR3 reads TGTGCCACCCGAACCGACAGGGGATCGAACACTGAAGCTTTCTTT. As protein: CATRTDRGSNTEAFF.

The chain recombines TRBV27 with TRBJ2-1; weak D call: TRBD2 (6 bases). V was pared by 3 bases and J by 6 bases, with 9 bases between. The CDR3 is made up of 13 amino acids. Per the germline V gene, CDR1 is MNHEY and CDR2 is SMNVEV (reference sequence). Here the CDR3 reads CASSLDYLNEQFF. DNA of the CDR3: TGTGCCAGCAGTTTGGACTACCTCAATGAGCAGTTCTTC.

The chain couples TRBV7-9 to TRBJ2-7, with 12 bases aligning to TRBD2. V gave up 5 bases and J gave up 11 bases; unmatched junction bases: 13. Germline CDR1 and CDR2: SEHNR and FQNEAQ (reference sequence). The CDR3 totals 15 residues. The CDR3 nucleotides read TGTGCCAGCAGCCCTACGCCTCTAGCGGGAGGGTCGGAGTACTTC. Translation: CASSPTPLAGGSEYF.

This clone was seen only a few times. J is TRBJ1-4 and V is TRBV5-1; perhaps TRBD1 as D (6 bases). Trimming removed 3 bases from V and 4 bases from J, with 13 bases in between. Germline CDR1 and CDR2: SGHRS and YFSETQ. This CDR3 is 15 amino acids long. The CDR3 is CASSWNRALNEKLFF. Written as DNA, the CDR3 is TGCGCCAGCAGCTGGAACAGGGCACTTAATGAAAAACTGTTTTTT.

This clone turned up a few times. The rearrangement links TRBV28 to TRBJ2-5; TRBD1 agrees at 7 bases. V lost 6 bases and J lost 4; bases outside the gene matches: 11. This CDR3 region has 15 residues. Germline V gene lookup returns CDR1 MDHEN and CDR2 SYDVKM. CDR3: CASSTIQGWRETQYF. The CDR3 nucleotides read TGTGCCAGCAGCACCATACAGGGGTGGAGAGAGACCCAGTACTTC.

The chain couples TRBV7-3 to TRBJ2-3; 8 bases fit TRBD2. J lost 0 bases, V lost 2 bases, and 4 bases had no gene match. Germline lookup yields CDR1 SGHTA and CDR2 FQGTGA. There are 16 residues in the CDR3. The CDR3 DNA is TGTGCCAGCAGCTTAGGACTAGCACGGAGCACAGATACGCAGTATTTT. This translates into CASSLGLARSTDTQYF.

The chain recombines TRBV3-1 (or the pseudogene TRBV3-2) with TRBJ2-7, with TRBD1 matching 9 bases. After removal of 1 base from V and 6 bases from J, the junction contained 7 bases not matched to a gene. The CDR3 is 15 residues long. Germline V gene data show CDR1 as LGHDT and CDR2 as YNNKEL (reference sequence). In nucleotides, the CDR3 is TGTGCCAGCAGCCAAGGGTGGACAGGGGTGGCCGAGCAGTACTTC. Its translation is CASSQGWTGVAEQYF.

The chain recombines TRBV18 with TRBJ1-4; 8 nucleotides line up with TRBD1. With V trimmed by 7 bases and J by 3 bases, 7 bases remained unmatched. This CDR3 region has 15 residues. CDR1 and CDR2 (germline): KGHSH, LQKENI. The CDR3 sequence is CASYRQGSANEKLFF. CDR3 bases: TGTGCCAGCTACCGACAGGGGTCGGCTAATGAAAAACTGTTTTTT.

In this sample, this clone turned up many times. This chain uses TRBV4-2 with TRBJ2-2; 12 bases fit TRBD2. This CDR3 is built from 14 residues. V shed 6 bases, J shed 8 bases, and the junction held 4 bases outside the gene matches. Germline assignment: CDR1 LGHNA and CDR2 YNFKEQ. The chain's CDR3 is CASRTSGSIGELFF. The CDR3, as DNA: TGTGCCAGCAGGACTAGCGGGAGTATTGGGGAGCTGTTTTTT.

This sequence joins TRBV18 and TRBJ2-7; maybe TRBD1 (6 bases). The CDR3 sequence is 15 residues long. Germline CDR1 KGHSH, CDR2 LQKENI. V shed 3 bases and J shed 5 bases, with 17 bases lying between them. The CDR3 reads CASSPLTGHFNEQYF. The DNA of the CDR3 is TGTGCCAGCTCACCCCTGACAGGCCATTTCAACGAGCAGTACTTC.

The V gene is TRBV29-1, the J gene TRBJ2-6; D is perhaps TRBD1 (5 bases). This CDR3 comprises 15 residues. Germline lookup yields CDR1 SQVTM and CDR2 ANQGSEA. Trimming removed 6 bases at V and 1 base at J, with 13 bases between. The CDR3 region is CSVQNGQSGANVLTF. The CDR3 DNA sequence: TGCAGCGTCCAAAACGGACAATCTGGGGCCAACGTCCTGACTTTC.

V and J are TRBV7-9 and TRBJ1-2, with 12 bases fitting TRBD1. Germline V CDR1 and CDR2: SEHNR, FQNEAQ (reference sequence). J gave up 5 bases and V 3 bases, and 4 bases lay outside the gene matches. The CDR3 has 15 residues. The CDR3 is CASSLGDRGLYGYTF. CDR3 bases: TGTGCCAGCAGCTTGGGGGACAGGGGGCTGTATGGCTACACCTTC.

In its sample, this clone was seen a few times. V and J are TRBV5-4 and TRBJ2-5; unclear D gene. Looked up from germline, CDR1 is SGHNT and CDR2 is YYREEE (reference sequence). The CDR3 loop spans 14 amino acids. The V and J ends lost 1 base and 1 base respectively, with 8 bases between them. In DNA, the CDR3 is TGTGCCAGCAGCTTGTTTGGGCGCCAAGAGACCCAGTACTTC. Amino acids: CASSLFGRQETQYF.

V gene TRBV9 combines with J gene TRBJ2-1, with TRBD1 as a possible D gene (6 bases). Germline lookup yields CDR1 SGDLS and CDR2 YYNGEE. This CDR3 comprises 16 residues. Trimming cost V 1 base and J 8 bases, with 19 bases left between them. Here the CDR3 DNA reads TGTGCCAGCAGCGTAAGGGACACCCCGGGCGTCGATGAGCAGTTCTTC. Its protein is CASSVRDTPGVDEQFF.

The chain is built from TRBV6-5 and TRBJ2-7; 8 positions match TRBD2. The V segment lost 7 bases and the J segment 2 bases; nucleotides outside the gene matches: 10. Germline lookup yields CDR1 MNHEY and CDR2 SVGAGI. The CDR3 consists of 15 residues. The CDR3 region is CASTPGGSTPYEQYF. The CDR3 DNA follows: TGTGCCAGCACGCCGGGGGGGTCAACACCCTACGAGCAGTACTTC.

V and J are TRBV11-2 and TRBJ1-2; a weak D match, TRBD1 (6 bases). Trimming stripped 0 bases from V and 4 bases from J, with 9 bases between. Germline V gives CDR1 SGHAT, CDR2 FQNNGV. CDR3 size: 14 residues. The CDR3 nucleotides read TGTGCCAGCAGCTTAGATACAGGGAGCTATGGCTACACCTTC. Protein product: CASSLDTGSYGYTF.

CDR3 residues: CASSEARYNEQFF. CDR3 bases: TGTGCCAGCAGTGAAGCGAGATACAATGAGCAGTTCTTC. The chain recombines TRBV2 with TRBJ2-1; D gene uncertain. Germline lookup yields CDR1 SNHLY and CDR2 FYNNEI. Trimming pared 0 bases from V and 4 bases from J, leaving 4 bases between. This CDR3 contains 13 residues.